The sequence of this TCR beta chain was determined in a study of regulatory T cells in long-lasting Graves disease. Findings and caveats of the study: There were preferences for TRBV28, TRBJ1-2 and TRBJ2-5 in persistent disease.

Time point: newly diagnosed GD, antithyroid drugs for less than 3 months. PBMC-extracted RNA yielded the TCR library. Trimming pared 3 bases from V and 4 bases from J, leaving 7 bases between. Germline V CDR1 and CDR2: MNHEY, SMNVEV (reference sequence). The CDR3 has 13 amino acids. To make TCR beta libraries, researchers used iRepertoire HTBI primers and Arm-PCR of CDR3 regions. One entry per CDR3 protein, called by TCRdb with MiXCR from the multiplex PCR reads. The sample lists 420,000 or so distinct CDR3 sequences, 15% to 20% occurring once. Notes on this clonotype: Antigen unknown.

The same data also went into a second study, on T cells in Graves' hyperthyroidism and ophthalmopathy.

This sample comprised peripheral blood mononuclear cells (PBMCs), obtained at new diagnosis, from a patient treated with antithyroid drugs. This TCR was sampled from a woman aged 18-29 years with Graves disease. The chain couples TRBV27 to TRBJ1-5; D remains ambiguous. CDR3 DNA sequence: TGTGCCAGCAGTTTTGGTCCGAATCAGCCCCAGCATTTT. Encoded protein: CASSFGPNQPQHF.